This T cell receptor (beta chain) comes out of a study of control samples from healthy donors and cancer patients. Generated by immunoSEQ multiplex PCR, the TCRdb table keeps only in-frame clones and is missing some. The sample carries 120,000 or so clones, over 75% recorded once. The CDR3 extends over 13 amino acids. Germline-derived CDR1 and CDR2 are WNHNN and SYGVQD (reference sequence). V lost 10 bases and J 0 bases, leaving 13 bases between the germline ends. The gene calls are TRBV10-1 and TRBJ2-7; D is possibly TRBD1 (6 bases). The specimen was blood. The sequence derives from a man aged 40-55 years in good health. The CDR3 here is CANLDRSSYEQYF. As DNA, the CDR3 is TGCGCCAACCTAGACAGGTCCTCCTACGAGCAGTACTTC.